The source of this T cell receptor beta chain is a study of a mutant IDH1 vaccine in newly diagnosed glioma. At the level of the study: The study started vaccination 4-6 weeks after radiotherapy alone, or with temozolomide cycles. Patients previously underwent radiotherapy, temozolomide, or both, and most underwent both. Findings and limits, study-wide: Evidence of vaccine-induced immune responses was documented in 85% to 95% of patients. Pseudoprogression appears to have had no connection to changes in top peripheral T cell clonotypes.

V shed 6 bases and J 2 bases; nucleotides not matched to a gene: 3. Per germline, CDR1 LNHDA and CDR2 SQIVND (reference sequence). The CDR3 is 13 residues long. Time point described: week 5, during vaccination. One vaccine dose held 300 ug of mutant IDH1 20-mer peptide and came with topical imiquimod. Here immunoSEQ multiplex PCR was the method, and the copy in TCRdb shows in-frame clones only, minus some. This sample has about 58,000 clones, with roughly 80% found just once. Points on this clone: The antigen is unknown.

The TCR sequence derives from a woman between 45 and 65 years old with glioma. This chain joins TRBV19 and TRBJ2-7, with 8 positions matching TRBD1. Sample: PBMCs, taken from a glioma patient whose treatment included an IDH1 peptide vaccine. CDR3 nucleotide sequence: TGTGCCAGTAGAGAGGACAGGGCCTACGAGCAGTACTTC. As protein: CASREDRAYEQYF.